The present TCR beta chain was sequenced within a study of T cells after posttransplantation cyclophosphamide. Treatment was busulfan-fludarabine conditioning, a marrow graft, and cyclophosphamide on days +3 and +4. Points from the study as a whole: Skin or GI-infiltrating T cells shared few TRB sequences with blood. Later post-transplant blood repertoires were often dominated by donor CD8+ memory clones.

This clone turned up a few times. The antigen is unknown. The CDR3 extends over 16 amino acids. J lost 0 bases, V lost 4 bases, and 7 bases had no gene match. Germline V gene sequence: CDR1 GTSNPN, CDR2 SVGIG (reference sequence). Libraries were prepared by immunoSEQ multiplex PCR; TCRdb keeps only in-frame clonotypes and omits some of them. The sample shows 6,000 to 7,500 clones, none of them appearing just once. This material consisted of PBMCs, taken after allogeneic stem cell transplant with posttransplant cyclophosphamide. The receptor was derived from a male patient aged 45 to 59 who received an allogeneic stem cell transplant from an unrelated donor, was CMV-positive, and had acute GVHD only. Some of the T cells might come from the graft donor. The rearrangement links TRBV30 to TRBJ2-1; 9 nucleotides line up with TRBD2. This CDR3 is CAWIRLAASSYNEQFF. The CDR3 region has the DNA TGTGCCTGGATTAGACTAGCGGCTAGCTCCTACAATGAGCAGTTCTTC. Full variable domain (outside the CDR3, taken from reference TRBV30 and TRBJ2-1): SQTIHQWPATLVQPVGSPLSLECTVEGTSNPNLYWYRQAAGRGLQLLFYSVGIGQISSEVPQNLSASRPQDRQFILSSKKLLLSDSGFYLCAWIRLAASSYNEQFFGPGTRLTVL.